Below, 20 T cell receptor beta chains from the same sample are listed, as sequenced in a study of T cell responses to AZD1222 COVID-19 vaccine. Sequencing used immunoSEQ multiplex PCR; TCRdb keeps in-frame clones, though not all of them. The table includes 88,000 or so clones, around 90% detected once. The sample here was peripheral blood, taken on day 0 of AZD1222 vaccination. These receptors were taken from an adult in good health.

This chain connects TRBV6-2 or TRBV6-3 to TRBJ1-5; D may be TRBD1 (5 bases). V lost 4 bases and J 7 bases, leaving 11 bases between the germline ends. The CDR3 is 13 residues long. The germline V gene has CDR1 MNHEY and CDR2 SVGEGT. The CDR3 DNA sequence: TGTGCCAGCAGTTTGGGGGTTGGCCAGCCCCAGCATTTT. Its protein product is CASSLGVGQPQHF.

CDR3: CASRDSFSTDTQYF. DNA for the CDR3: TGTGCCAGTAGGGACAGCTTTAGCACAGATACGCAGTATTTT. The rearrangement uses TRBV19 and TRBJ2-3, with D possibly matching TRBD1 (6 bases). CDR3 size: 14 residues. V dropped 6 bases and J dropped 0 bases, with 10 bases sitting between them. CDR1 is LNHDA and CDR2 is SQIVND in the germline V gene (reference sequence).

The chain employs TRBV10-3 and TRBJ2-3; D gene unclear. With 2 bases removed from V and 8 bases from J, the gap between germline ends came to 8 bases. The V gene's germline CDR1 is ENHRY and CDR2 SYGVKD. This CDR3 has 12 residues. The CDR3 sequence is CAISEAQITQYF. The CDR3, as DNA: TGTGCCATCAGTGAGGCACAGATTACGCAGTATTTT.

This clone was seen just once. This chain joins TRBV7-2 and TRBJ1-5; tentatively, D is TRBD1 (5 bases). The V gene lost 2 bases and the J gene lost 4 bases, with 12 bases spanning the gap. The CDR3 is made up of 15 amino acids. From germline, CDR1 is SGHTA and CDR2 FQGNSA. The CDR3 sequence is CASSLSTVWNQPQHF. In DNA form, the CDR3 reads TGTGCCAGCAGCTTATCGACAGTGTGGAATCAGCCCCAGCATTTT.

This clone was counted once. The gene calls are TRBV29-1 and TRBJ1-3, with 7 bases identical to TRBD1. The CDR3 consists of 13 residues. V lost 4 bases to trimming and J lost 0 bases; unmatched junction nucleotides: 0. CDR1 and CDR2 from the germline V gene are SQVTM and ANQGSEA. The CDR3 DNA reads TGCAGCGTTGGGGACAGCTCTGGAAACACCATATATTTT. It encodes CSVGDSSGNTIYF.

V and J are TRBV5-5 and TRBJ2-1, with TRBD2 matching 7 bases. The CDR3 is 15 residues long. V was clipped by 3 bases and J by 1 base; unmatched bases: 4. Germline loops: CDR1 SGHKS, CDR2 YYEKEE (reference sequence). CDR3 nucleotides: TGTGCCAGCAGCTCTAGCGGTTATTCCTACAATGAGCAGTTCTTC. The encoded protein is CASSSSGYSYNEQFF.

The V gene is TRBV12-3 or TRBV12-4, the J gene TRBJ2-3; D unclear. The CDR3 sequence is 13 residues long. The ends were cut back, 9 bases at V and 6 bases at J, with 16 bases in the middle. In DNA form, the CDR3 reads TGTGCCAGTACTAAGGGATCTTTCGATACGCAGTATTTT. Protein product: CASTKGSFDTQYF.

The V gene is TRBV19, the J gene TRBJ2-7, with D perhaps TRBD1 or TRBD2 (6 bases each). V was cut by 6 bases and J by 1 base, with 16 bases left in between. The CDR3 has 15 amino acids. Germline CDR1 reads LNHDA; CDR2 reads SQIVND (reference sequence). CDR3 sequence: CASSHRTGASYEQYF. The CDR3 DNA is TGTGCCAGTAGCCACAGGACGGGGGCATCCTACGAGCAGTACTTC.

The V gene is TRBV27, the J gene TRBJ1-1; D gene ambiguous. The germline gives CDR1 MNHEY, CDR2 SMNVEV (reference sequence). The CDR3 spans 15 residues. Between the trimmed V and J ends, which lost 5 bases and 1 base, there was a span of 14 bases. In DNA, the CDR3 is TGTGCCAGCAGTCGCCGCATCACAGAGAACACTGAAGCTTTCTTT. It yields the protein CASSRRITENTEAFF.

This chain uses TRBV11-2 with TRBJ2-7; TRBD2 aligns across 8 bases. J was trimmed by 3 bases and V by 1 base; bases with no gene match: 2. Germline V gene data show CDR1 as SGHAT and CDR2 as FQNNGV. The CDR3 runs 14 residues. CDR3 residues: CASSLAGGDYEQYF. The CDR3 nucleotides read TGTGCCAGCAGCTTAGCGGGAGGGGACTACGAGCAGTACTTC.

DNA of the CDR3: TGTGCCAGCGCGGCACTGAACCAAGAGACCCAGTACTTC. Its protein is CASAALNQETQYF. V gene TRBV7-9 combines with J gene TRBJ2-5; D is uncertain. In germline, CDR1 is SEHNR, CDR2 FQNEAQ (reference sequence). This CDR3 is built from 13 residues. V lost 8 bases and J 0 bases, leaving 10 bases between the germline ends.

V is TRBV6-6 and J is TRBJ1-3, with 10 bases lining up with TRBD1. V shed 5 bases and J 2 bases; nucleotides not matched to a gene: 12. Germline CDR1 is MNHNY and CDR2 is SVGAGI (reference sequence). The CDR3 loop spans 18 amino acids. Here the CDR3 DNA reads TGTGCCAGCAGTCGAAGACGGACAGGGGGTATGGCTGGAAACACCATATATTTT. Amino acid sequence: CASSRRRTGGMAGNTIYF.

The rearrangement links TRBV29-1 to TRBJ1-1; tentatively, D is TRBD1 (6 bases). Germline assignment: CDR1 SQVTM and CDR2 ANQGSEA. Trimming stripped 5 bases from V and 5 bases from J, with 12 bases between. This CDR3 comprises 12 residues. The CDR3 reads CSVTRQETEAFF. As DNA, the CDR3 is TGCAGCGTTACCCGACAGGAAACTGAAGCTTTCTTT. The whole variable domain, remainder taken from reference TRBV29-1 and TRBJ1-1, is SAVISQKPSRDICQRGTSLTIQCQVDSQVTMMFWYRQQPGQSLTLIATANQGSEATYESGFVIDKFPISRPNLTFSTLTVSNMSPEDSSIYLCSVTRQETEAFFGQGTRLTVV.

The V and J genes are TRBV5-4 and TRBJ1-1, with 8 bases fitting TRBD1. There are 16 residues in the CDR3. The germline CDR1 and CDR2 sequences are SGHNT and YYREEE (reference sequence). Unmatched junction bases numbered 8, after V lost 4 bases and J lost 0 bases. The CDR3 DNA sequence: TGTGCCAGCAGCCATAAAACAGGGGGGATGAACACTGAAGCTTTCTTT. Amino acids: CASSHKTGGMNTEAFF.

The gene calls are TRBV3-1 (or the pseudogene TRBV3-2) and TRBJ2-1; 7 nucleotides agree with TRBD2. The ends lost 1 base at V and 8 bases at J; junction bases unmatched: 2. The CDR3 contains 13 residues. Germline lookup yields CDR1 LGHDT and CDR2 YNNKEL (reference sequence). CDR3 amino acids: CASSQGLAYEQFF. As DNA, the CDR3 is TGTGCCAGCAGCCAAGGACTAGCTTATGAGCAGTTCTTC.

This chain joins TRBV13 and TRBJ2-3; 11 bases line up with TRBD1. Per the germline V gene, CDR1 is PRHDT and CDR2 is FYEKMQ (reference sequence). The CDR3 contains 16 residues. The V and J ends lost 5 bases and 3 bases, in that order; junction bases with no gene match: 7. DNA of the CDR3: TGTGCCAGCAGCAAACGGACAGGGGGCAAGACAGATACGCAGTATTTT. Translation gives CASSKRTGGKTDTQYF.

The CDR3 here is CASSPRVTGGDGTQYF. CDR3 sequence (DNA): TGTGCCAGCAGCCCGCGCGTGACGGGAGGGGACGGGACCCAGTACTTC. The chain has TRBV7-6 and TRBJ2-5; 8 nucleotides match TRBD2. Germline assignment: CDR1 SGHVS and CDR2 FNYEAQ. The junction had 15 bases not matched to a gene; V was cut back by 5 bases and J by 7 bases. The CDR3 contains 16 residues.

The rearrangement uses TRBV4-1 and TRBJ2-5, with D perhaps matching TRBD2 (5 bases). The V and J ends lost 8 bases and 1 base respectively, with 11 bases between them. This CDR3 contains 13 residues. The germline V gene encodes CDR1 MGHRA and CDR2 YSYEKL. The CDR3 here is CASARGPQETQYF. DNA of the CDR3: TGCGCCAGCGCGAGAGGGCCCCAAGAGACCCAGTACTTC.

The chain employs TRBV27 and TRBJ1-5, with D unresolved. The CDR3 is 14 residues long. The V end lost 3 bases, the J end lost 1 base, and 7 bases lay between the germline ends. Germline CDR1 MNHEY, CDR2 SMNVEV (reference sequence). Here the CDR3 DNA reads TGTGCCAGCAGTTTTACGGGCAGCAATCAGCCCCAGCATTTT. This gives the protein CASSFTGSNQPQHF.

This chain links TRBV18 with TRBJ2-7; D gene uncertain. Trimming took 8 bases from V and 5 from J, leaving 19 bases between them. This CDR3 comprises 14 residues. Germline values: CDR1 KGHSH, CDR2 LQKENI. CDR3 bases: TGTGCCAGCGCAAAGGAGTCTAGGGCTCACGAGCAGTACTTC. Residues: CASAKESRAHEQYF. The full variable domain, its missing parts supplied by reference TRBV18 and TRBJ2-7, is NAGVMQNPRHLVRRRGQEARLRCSPMKGHSHVYWYRQLPEEGLKFMVYLQKENIIDESGMPKERFSAEFPKEGPSILRIQQVVRGDSAAYFCASAKESRAHEQYFGPGTRLTVT.